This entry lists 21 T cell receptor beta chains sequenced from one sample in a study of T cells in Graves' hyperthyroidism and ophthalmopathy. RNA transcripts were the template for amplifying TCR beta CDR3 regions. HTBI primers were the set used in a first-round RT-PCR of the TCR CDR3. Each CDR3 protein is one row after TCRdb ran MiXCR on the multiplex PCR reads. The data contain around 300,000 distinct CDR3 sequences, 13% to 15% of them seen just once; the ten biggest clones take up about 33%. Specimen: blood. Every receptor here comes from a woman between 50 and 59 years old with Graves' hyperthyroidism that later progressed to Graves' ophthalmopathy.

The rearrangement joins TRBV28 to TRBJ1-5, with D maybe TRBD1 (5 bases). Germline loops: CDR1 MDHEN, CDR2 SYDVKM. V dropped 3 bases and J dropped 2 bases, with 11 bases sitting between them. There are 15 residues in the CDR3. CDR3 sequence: CASSFLRDGNQPQHF. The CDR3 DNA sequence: TGTGCCAGCAGTTTCCTCAGGGACGGCAATCAGCCCCAGCATTTT.

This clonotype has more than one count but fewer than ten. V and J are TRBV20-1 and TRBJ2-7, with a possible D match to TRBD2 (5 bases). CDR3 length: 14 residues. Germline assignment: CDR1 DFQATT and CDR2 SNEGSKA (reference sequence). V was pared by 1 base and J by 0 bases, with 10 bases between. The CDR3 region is CSARGTGLSYEQYF. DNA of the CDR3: TGCAGTGCTAGAGGGACTGGGCTCTCCTACGAGCAGTACTTC.

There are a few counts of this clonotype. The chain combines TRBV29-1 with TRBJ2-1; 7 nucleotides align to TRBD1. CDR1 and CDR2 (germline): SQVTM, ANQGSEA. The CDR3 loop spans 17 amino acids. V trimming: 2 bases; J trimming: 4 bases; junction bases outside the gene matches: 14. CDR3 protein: CSVEKWGDTGEYNEQFF. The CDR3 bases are TGCAGCGTTGAAAAGTGGGGTGATACAGGGGAATACAATGAGCAGTTCTTC.

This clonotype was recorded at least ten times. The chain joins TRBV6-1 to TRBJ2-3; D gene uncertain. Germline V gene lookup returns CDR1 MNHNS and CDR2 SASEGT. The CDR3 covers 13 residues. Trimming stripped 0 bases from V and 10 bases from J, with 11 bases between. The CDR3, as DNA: TGTGCCAGCAGTGAAGCGCGCCTCGTCCCGCAGTATTTT. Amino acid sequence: CASSEARLVPQYF.

CDR3 residues: CASSETGYEQYF. The CDR3 region has the DNA TGTGCCAGCAGCGAGACAGGATACGAGCAGTACTTC. This chain connects TRBV7-9 to TRBJ2-7; D possibly corresponds to TRBD1 (6 bases). The CDR3 consists of 12 residues. CDR1 is SEHNR and CDR2 is FQNEAQ in the germline V gene (reference sequence). Deletions cut 5 bases from V and 4 bases from J, with 9 bases between.

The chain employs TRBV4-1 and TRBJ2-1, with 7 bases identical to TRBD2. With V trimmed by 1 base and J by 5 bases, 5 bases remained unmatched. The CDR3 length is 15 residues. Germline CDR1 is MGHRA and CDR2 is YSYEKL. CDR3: CASSQGGGINNEQFF. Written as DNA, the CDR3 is TGCGCCAGCAGCCAAGGCGGGGGTATAAACAATGAGCAGTTCTTC.

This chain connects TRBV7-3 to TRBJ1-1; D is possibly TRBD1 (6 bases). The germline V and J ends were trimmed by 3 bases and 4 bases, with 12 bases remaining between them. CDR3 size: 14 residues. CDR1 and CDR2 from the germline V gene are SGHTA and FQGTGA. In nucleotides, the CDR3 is TGTGCCAGCAGCTTGGCAGGGGTAGTCACTGAAGCTTTCTTT. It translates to CASSLAGVVTEAFF.

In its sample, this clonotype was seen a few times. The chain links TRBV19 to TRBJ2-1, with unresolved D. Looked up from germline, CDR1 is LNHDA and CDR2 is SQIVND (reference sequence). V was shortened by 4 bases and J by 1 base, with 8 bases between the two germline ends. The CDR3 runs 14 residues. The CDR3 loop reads CASSRLLSYNEQFF. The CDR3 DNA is TGTGCCAGTAGTAGGTTGTTATCCTACAATGAGCAGTTCTTC. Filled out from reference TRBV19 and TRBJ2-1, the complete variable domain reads DGGITQSPKYLFRKEGQNVTLSCEQNLNHDAMYWYRQDPGQGLRLIYYSQIVNDFQKGDIAEGYSVSREKKESFPLTVTSAQKNPTAFYLCASSRLLSYNEQFFGPGTRLTVL.

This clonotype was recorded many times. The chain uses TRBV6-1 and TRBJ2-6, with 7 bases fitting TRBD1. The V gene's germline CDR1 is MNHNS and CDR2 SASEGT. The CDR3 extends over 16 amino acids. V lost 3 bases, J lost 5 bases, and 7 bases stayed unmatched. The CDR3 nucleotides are TGTGCCAGCAGTGATGAGGGGACAGCTCGGGCCAACGTCCTGACTTTC. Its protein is CASSDEGTARANVLTF.

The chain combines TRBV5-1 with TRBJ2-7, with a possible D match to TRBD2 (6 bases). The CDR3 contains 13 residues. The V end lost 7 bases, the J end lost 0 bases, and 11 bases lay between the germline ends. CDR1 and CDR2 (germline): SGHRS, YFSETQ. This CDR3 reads CASREMFSYEQYF. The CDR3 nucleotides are TGCGCCAGCCGGGAGATGTTCTCCTACGAGCAGTACTTC.

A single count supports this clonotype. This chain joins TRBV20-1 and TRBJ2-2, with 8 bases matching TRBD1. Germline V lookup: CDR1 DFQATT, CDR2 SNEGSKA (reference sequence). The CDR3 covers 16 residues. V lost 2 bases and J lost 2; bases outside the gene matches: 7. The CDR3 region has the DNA TGCAGTGCTAGAAGGTTAGACAGGGGAAACACCGGGGAGCTGTTTTTT. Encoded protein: CSARRLDRGNTGELFF.

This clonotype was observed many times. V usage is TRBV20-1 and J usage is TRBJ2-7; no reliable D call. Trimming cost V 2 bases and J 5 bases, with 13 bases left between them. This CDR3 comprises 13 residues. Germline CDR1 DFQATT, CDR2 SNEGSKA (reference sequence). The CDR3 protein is CSARPEYRDEQYF. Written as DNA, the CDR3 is TGCAGTGCTAGACCGGAATACCGGGACGAGCAGTACTTC.

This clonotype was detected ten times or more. The CDR3, as DNA: TGCAGTGCTCTCAGGGGGAGCGATGAGCAGTTCTTC. Translating it yields CSALRGSDEQFF. J is TRBJ2-1 and V is TRBV20-1; 7 nucleotides align to TRBD1. CDR3 length: 12 residues. From germline, CDR1 is DFQATT and CDR2 SNEGSKA (reference sequence). V lost 5 bases, J lost 8 bases, and 6 bases stayed unmatched.

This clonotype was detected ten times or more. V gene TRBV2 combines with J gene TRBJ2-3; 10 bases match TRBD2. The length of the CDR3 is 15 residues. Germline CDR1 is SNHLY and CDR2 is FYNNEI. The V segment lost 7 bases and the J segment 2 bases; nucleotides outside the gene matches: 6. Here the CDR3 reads CASIEGLADTDTQYF. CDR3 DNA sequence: TGTGCCAGCATCGAAGGACTAGCGGACACAGATACGCAGTATTTT.

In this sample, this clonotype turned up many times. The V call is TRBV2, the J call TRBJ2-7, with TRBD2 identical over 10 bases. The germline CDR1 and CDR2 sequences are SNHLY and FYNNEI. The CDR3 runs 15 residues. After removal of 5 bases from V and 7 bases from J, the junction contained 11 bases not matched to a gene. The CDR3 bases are TGTGCCAGCAGTTCCCGGGGTAGCGGGAGGAAAGAGCAGTACTTC. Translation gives CASSSRGSGRKEQYF.

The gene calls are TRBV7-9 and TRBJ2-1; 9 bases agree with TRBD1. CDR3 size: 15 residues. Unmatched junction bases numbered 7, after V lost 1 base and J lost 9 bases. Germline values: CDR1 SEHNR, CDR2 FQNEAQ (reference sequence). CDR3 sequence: CASSLGGTGRTEQFF. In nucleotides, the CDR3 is TGTGCCAGCAGCTTAGGGGGGACAGGGAGGACTGAGCAGTTCTTC.

The CDR3 sequence: CASSLGGGVVTDTQYF. CDR3 sequence (DNA): TGTGCCAGCAGCTTGGGGGGAGGGGTGGTAACAGATACGCAGTATTTT. This sequence joins TRBV5-5 and TRBJ2-3; 7 bases fit TRBD2. The CDR3 is made up of 16 amino acids. Germline CDR1 reads SGHKS; CDR2 reads YYEKEE (reference sequence). Trimming at V came to 0 bases and at J to 3 bases, leaving 7 bases not matched to a gene.

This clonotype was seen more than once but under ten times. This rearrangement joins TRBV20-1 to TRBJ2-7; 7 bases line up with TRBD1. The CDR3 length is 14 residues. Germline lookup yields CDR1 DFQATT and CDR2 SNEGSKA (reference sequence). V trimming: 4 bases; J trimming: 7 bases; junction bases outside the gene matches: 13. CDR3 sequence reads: CSATTGTEAREQYF. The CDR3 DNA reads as TGCAGTGCTACCACCGGGACAGAGGCTAGGGAGCAGTACTTC.

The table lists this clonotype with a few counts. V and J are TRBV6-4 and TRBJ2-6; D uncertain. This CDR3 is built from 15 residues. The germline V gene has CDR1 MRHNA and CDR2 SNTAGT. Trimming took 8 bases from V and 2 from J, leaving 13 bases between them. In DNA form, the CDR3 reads TGTGCCAGCGCCGTCGACGTCCCTGGGGCCAACGTCCTGACTTTC. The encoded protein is CASAVDVPGANVLTF.

CDR3 amino acids: CSARGQGAFGGELFF. The CDR3 coding sequence is TGCAGTGCTAGAGGACAGGGGGCCTTTGGGGGGGAGCTGTTTTTT. This chain uses TRBV20-1 with TRBJ2-2; the match to TRBD1 covers 10 bases. This CDR3 comprises 15 residues. J gave up 8 bases and V 1 base, and 7 bases lay outside the gene matches. From germline, CDR1 is DFQATT and CDR2 SNEGSKA (reference sequence).

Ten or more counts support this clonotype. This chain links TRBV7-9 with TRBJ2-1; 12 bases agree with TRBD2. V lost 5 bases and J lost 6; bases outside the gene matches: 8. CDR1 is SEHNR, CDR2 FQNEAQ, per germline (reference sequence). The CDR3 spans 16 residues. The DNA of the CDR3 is TGTGCCAGCAGCCCCTACGCTAGCGGGAGGGCCAATGAGCAGTTCTTC. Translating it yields CASSPYASGRANEQFF.